This record covers a single TCR beta chain. Sequencing was performed with immunoSEQ multiplex PCR; in TCRdb, only in-frame clones are kept and a portion is missing. The table includes 950,000 to 1,300,000 clones, around 74% detected once. The sample is drawn from a study of shared clonotypes between healthy human individuals. The sequenced sample was memory CD4+ T cells sorted from blood. Subset reported: CD45RA-negative fraction. This sequence originates from a man aged 18 to 35 in good health.

The CDR3 DNA reads TGTGCCACCCAGCACAACCAACCCACAGATACGCAGTATTTT. Its protein product is CATQHNQPTDTQYF. This chain uses TRBV10-3 with TRBJ2-3; no firm D call. Germline V gene lookup returns CDR1 ENHRY and CDR2 SYGVKD. The V end was cut by 10 bases, the J end by 2 bases, with 16 bases between. There are 14 residues in the CDR3.